The 15 T cell receptor beta chains in this list originate from one sample, sequenced in a study of blood T cell repertoires in COVID-19 (dated by TCRdb to about 2020). The library was generated by the immunoSEQ multiplex PCR assay. As stored in TCRdb, this immuneACCESS dataset retains in-frame rearrangements with V and J assigned. A fraction of the clones does not appear; measured against another copy, unresolved V genes explain less than half of the discrepancy, and the remainder lacks a known reason. The sample includes under 350,000 clones, with roughly 85% observed a single time. Approximately 10% of the sample is held by the ten biggest clonotypes. The sequencing sample was made of peripheral blood. The origin of the receptors is a woman in her 70s with acute or convalescent COVID-19.

This chain uses TRBV3-1 (or the pseudogene TRBV3-2) with TRBJ1-2; D is unclear. V gave up 4 bases and J gave up 0 bases, with 9 bases separating them. Germline V gene lookup returns CDR1 LGHDT and CDR2 YNNKEL (reference sequence). CDR3 length: 14 amino acids. The CDR3 coding sequence is TGTGCCAGCAGCCGGTGGGCAACTAACTATGGCTACACCTTC. Amino acids: CASSRWATNYGYTF.

The sample holds one count of this clone. V gene TRBV3-1 (or the pseudogene TRBV3-2) combines with J gene TRBJ2-7; perhaps TRBD1 as D (5 bases). V shed 0 bases and J shed 2 bases, with 11 bases lying between them. CDR3 length: 15 residues. Germline-derived CDR1 and CDR2 are LGHDT and YNNKEL (reference sequence). CDR3: CASSQESPGTYEQYF. CDR3 sequence (DNA): TGTGCCAGCAGCCAAGAGTCACCAGGGACCTACGAGCAGTACTTC.

The chain combines TRBV3-1 (or the pseudogene TRBV3-2) with TRBJ1-2, with a tentative D call TRBD1 (6 bases). Between the trimmed V and J ends, which lost 2 bases and 0 bases, there was a span of 10 bases. Germline CDR1 is LGHDT and CDR2 is YNNKEL (reference sequence). CDR3 length equals 15 residues. This chain's CDR3 is CASSQHRASNYGYTF. CDR3 sequence (DNA): TGTGCCAGCAGCCAACACAGGGCTTCTAACTATGGCTACACCTTC.

The CDR3 spells CASSQQPAPGTIYGYTF. The DNA for the CDR3 is TGCGCCAGCAGCCAACAGCCCGCGCCCGGGACAATCTATGGCTACACCTTC. The chain carries TRBV4-1 and TRBJ1-2; D perhaps matches TRBD1 (6 bases). The germline V and J ends were trimmed by 2 bases and 4 bases, with 20 bases remaining between them. Germline-derived CDR1 and CDR2 are MGHRA and YSYEKL. The CDR3 runs to 17 residues.

The rearrangement links TRBV29-1 to TRBJ1-2; 7 bases align to TRBD1. CDR3 size: 12 residues. Germline trimming cut 4 bases from V and 8 bases from J; bases unmatched to any gene: 7. Germline V lookup: CDR1 SQVTM, CDR2 ANQGSEA. Here the CDR3 DNA reads TGCAGCGTTGCCAACAGGGGCTGGGGCTACACCTTC. Translated, it gives CSVANRGWGYTF.

The V and J genes are TRBV6-1 and TRBJ1-6, with a weak D call TRBD1 (5 bases). Germline CDR1 and CDR2: MNHNS and SASEGT. The CDR3 is made up of 17 amino acids. Trimming shortened V by 1 base and J by 9 bases, and 19 bases separated the two germline ends. DNA for the CDR3: TGTGCCAGCAGTGAAGTGGACATCTATCAAATAGGTTCACCCCTCCACTTT. This gives the protein CASSEVDIYQIGSPLHF.

V usage is TRBV9 and J usage is TRBJ1-3; tentative D call: TRBD1 (6 bases). CDR3 size: 13 residues. CDR1 is SGDLS and CDR2 is YYNGEE in the germline V gene. Between the trimmed V and J ends, which lost 7 bases and 4 bases, there was a span of 12 bases. The CDR3 nucleotides read TGTGCCAGCGGAGGACAGTCGGGAAACACCATATATTTT. It is translated as CASGGQSGNTIYF.

This clone showed up just a few times. This sequence joins TRBV6-4 and TRBJ1-5; D gene unclear. The germline V gene has CDR1 MRHNA and CDR2 SNTAGT. V was pared by 5 bases and J by 0 bases, with 5 bases between. This CDR3 has 13 residues. Written as DNA, the CDR3 is TGTGCCAGCAGTATAGATAGCAATCAGCCCCAGCATTTT. Translated, it gives CASSIDSNQPQHF.

The J gene is TRBJ1-4, the V gene TRBV5-4; possibly TRBD1 for D (6 bases). Germline V gene lookup returns CDR1 SGHNT and CDR2 YYREEE (reference sequence). Trimming cost V 0 bases and J 3 bases, with 6 bases left between them. This CDR3 spans 14 amino acids. CDR3 region: CASSLAGANEKLFF. CDR3 DNA sequence: TGTGCCAGCAGCTTGGCAGGGGCTAATGAAAAACTGTTTTTT.

This chain joins TRBV7-8 and TRBJ2-5; D gene ambiguous. The V gene's germline CDR1 is SGHVS and CDR2 FQNEAQ. The V end was cut by 3 bases, the J end by 3 bases, with 5 bases between. The CDR3 extends over 12 amino acids. CDR3 residues: CASSLSEETQYF. CDR3 in DNA: TGTGCCAGCAGCTTGTCCGAAGAGACCCAGTACTTC.

The genes are TRBV4-1 and TRBJ2-7; D uncertain. With 2 bases removed from V and 4 bases from J, the gap between germline ends came to 12 bases. CDR1 is MGHRA and CDR2 is YSYEKL in the germline V gene. This CDR3 contains 14 residues. This CDR3 reads CASSQIQDKYEQYF. Written as DNA, the CDR3 is TGCGCCAGCAGCCAAATCCAGGATAAATACGAGCAGTACTTC.

The gene calls are TRBV18 and TRBJ2-1, with 10 bases matching TRBD1. This CDR3 comprises 16 residues. The germline CDR1 and CDR2 sequences are KGHSH and LQKENI. Losses at the gene ends were 3 bases for V and 7 bases for J; bases not matched to a gene: 9. The CDR3 loop is CASSPRERQGANEQFF. The CDR3 DNA reads as TGTGCCAGCTCACCCCGGGAAAGACAGGGGGCGAATGAGCAGTTCTTC.

The rearrangement uses TRBV6-1 and TRBJ2-3; 9 bases map to TRBD2. V lost 2 bases, J lost 3 bases, and 9 bases stayed unmatched. The CDR3 totals 17 residues. Germline V gene lookup returns CDR1 MNHNS and CDR2 SASEGT. The CDR3 DNA reads TGTGCCAGCAGTGAAAGGGCTAGCGGGGTTTGGACAGATACGCAGTATTTT. This encodes CASSERASGVWTDTQYF.

A word on this clone: At one end the junction does not follow the germline gene, possibly because of a read error. The J gene is TRBJ2-7, the V gene TRBV13; D possibly corresponds to TRBD2 (5 bases). CDR1 and CDR2 (germline): PRHDT, FYEKMQ (reference sequence). The CDR3 is made up of 17 amino acids. CDR3 coding DNA: TGTGCCAGCAGCCTCCAGGATCTCAGCGGCCGAATTTACGGGCAGTACTTC. It encodes CASSLQDLSGRIYGQYF.

The V and J genes are TRBV19 and TRBJ1-1; 7 nucleotides match TRBD1. Trimming removed 6 bases from V and 5 bases from J; junction bases left unmatched: 3. From germline, CDR1 is LNHDA and CDR2 SQIVND (reference sequence). This CDR3 is built from 12 residues. CDR3 nucleotides: TGTGCCAGTAGGGTCAGGGGGACTGAAGCTTTCTTT. Translating gives CASRVRGTEAFF. Supplemented by reference TRBV19 and TRBJ1-1, the full variable domain reads DGGITQSPKYLFRKEGQNVTLSCEQNLNHDAMYWYRQDPGQGLRLIYYSQIVNDFQKGDIAEGYSVSREKKESFPLTVTSAQKNPTAFYLCASRVRGTEAFFGQGTRLTVV.